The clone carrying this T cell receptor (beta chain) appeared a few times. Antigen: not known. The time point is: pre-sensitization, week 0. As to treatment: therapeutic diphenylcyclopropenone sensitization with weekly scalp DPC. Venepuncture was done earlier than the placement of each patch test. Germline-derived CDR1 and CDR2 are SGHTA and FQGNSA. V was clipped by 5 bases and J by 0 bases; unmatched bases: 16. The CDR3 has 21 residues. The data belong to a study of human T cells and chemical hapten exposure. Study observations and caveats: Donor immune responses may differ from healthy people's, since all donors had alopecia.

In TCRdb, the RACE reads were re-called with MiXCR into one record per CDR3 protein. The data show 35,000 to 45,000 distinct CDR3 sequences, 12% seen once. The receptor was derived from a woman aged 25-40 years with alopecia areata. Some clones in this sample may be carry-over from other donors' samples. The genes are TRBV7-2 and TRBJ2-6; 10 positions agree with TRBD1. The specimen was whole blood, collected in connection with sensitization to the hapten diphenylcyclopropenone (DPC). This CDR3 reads CASSEARDRGRNPSGANVLTF. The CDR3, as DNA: TGTGCCAGCAGCGAAGCCCGGGACAGGGGTCGAAATCCCTCTGGGGCCAACGTCCTGACTTTC.